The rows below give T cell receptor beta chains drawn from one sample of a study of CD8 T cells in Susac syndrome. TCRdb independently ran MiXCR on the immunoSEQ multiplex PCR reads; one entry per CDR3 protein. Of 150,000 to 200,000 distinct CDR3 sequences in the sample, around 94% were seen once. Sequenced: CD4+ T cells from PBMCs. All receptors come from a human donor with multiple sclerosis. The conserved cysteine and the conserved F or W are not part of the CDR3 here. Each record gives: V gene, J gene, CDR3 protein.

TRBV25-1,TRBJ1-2,ASSAGFYGYT
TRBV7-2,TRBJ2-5,ASSLEGPWETQY
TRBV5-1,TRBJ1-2,ASSADLDRAGGYT
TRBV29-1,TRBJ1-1,SVDPLGQGNTEAF
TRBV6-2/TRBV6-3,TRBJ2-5,ATRDGGTVPQETQY
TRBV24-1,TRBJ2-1,ATSDGRNEQF
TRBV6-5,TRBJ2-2,ASSYDSTGELF
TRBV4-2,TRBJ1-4,ASSPADGVNEKLF
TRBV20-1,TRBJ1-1,SARDRQRRTEAF
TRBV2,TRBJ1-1,ASVGGRLNTEAF
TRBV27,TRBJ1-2,ASSRMTGDGYT